This T cell receptor (beta chain) was profiled in a study of blood T cell repertoires in COVID-19. Study background: What the recovered Cohort 3 donors had was two negative PCRs, clearance, or symptom resolution. COVID-19 samples collected from the United States, Italy and Spain covered acute and convalescent phases. From T cells, B-cell-depleted T cells, or PBMCs came the material, which was cDNA or gDNA.

As originally analysed: Reference gene primer amplification in the assay estimated nucleated cell counts. Profiling relied on immunoSEQ multiplex PCR, and the TCRdb table lists in-frame clones only, not all of them. The V and J calls and clone size come from that table; D and trimming were worked out from the DNA. This sample yields about 400,000 clones, of which around 87% are seen a single time; around 2% belongs to the top ten. The germline V gene encodes CDR1 SNHLY and CDR2 FYNNEI. This CDR3 has 14 amino acids. Unmatched junction bases numbered 6, after V lost 7 bases and J lost 6 bases. This receptor was taken from a middle-aged man in a cohort exposed to, infected with or recovered from COVID-19 (not recorded which). The chain carries TRBV2 and TRBJ2-1; TRBD2 agrees at 10 bases. Sequenced: PBMCs or T cells enriched from blood (not recorded which). This chain's CDR3 is CASIEREGINEQFF. Written as DNA, the CDR3 is TGTGCCAGCATAGAGCGGGAGGGTATCAATGAGCAGTTCTTC.